Sequencing of this T cell receptor beta chain was carried out in a study of identical twins (dated by TCRdb to between 2015 and 2016). Concerning the study at large: To test whether fetal clonotypes persist, this study deep-sequenced TCR alpha and beta repertoires from monozygotic twins, from unrelated adults of various ages, and from cord blood. To rule out contamination, the twin experiments were replicated at different times with different library preparation protocols. General study outcomes and caveats: Abundant cord blood beta clonotypes had fewer insertions, young adult naive repertoires showed a similar but weaker trend, and memory repertoires showed no such trend. A weaker excess of twin sharing was found in beta out-of-frame sequences because the signal-to-noise ratio was lowered by fewer shared sequences. Recombination models systematically underestimated out-of-frame TCR alpha sharing in monozygotic twins but agreed with sharing between unrelated individuals. Compared with coincidental sharing between unrelated individuals, an excess of low generation-probability sequences was observed among out-of-frame TCR alpha sequences shared between twins. Invariant T cells such as MAIT and iNKT could partly confound zero-insertion analyses, though diverse VJ usage argued against this for most clonotypes. Because the same donors could not be followed over many years, the conclusions depended on cross-sectional statistical analysis.

This clonotype was detected many times. What antigen it recognizes has not been identified. Base qualities are not provided; no much larger clone lies one nucleotide away. Every donor was a healthy Caucasian. The twin cohort comprised three pairs of female monozygotic twins, all aged roughly 18 to 30 years. CD4+ and CD8+ T cell populations were isolated with positive isolation kits from Invitrogen. Libraries were prepared through 5' RACE. TCRdb records Illumina HiSeq 2000 as the sequencer. A universal primer binding site was introduced by template switching, and a unique molecular identifier was present in the final cDNA, enabling accurate counting of TCR cDNA molecules. Specific primers in the conserved constant-segment region were used to synthesize first-strand cDNA for the TCR alpha and beta chains. To control for contamination, every cDNA library carried two barcodes: a SMART-Mk sample barcode plus Illumina barcodes. Two successive PCR steps introduced TruSeq adapter sequences along with Illumina sample barcodes. The TCR alpha and beta cDNA libraries were sequenced on the Illumina HiSeq platform using custom primers. On the authors' methods: Unique molecular identifiers were extracted from raw reads with MiGEC, and CDR3 positions were determined with MiXCR. Recombination models were inferred per individual with the repgenHMM and IGoR tools using an EM algorithm. Shared clonotypes were analyzed with the tcR package in R, and sharing was normalized by the product of cloneset sizes. To study raw recombination free of thymic and clonal selection effects, out-of-frame nonproductive sequences were analyzed. Using fastp at Q25 and MiXCR, TCRdb reprocessed the public reads and kept productive beta chains. Entries that share a CDR3 protein sequence are merged under the most common genes and DNA. The V and J calls, along with clone size, are taken from TCRdb and not from the paper's own processing. The sample has a few hundred thousand distinct CDR3 sequences on record, approximately 8.6% of them singletons. The leading ten clones occupy 2.5% to 3.5% of the sample.

Including the terminal cysteine and phenylalanine, the CDR3 comprises 15 residues. The kept DNA is CDR3 alone, 45 bases in frame from the first base. CDR1 ENHRY and CDR2 SYGVKD were looked up in the germline V gene. Between the V and J ends, shortened by 4 bases and 3 bases respectively, the junction contains 13 bases. These data also formed part of another study, on yellow fever vaccine responses in identical twins. From the second report: According to the authors, the vaccine-induced T cell response in identical twins seemed to be partly convergent and partly specific to each individual. In the study, vaccine-responding T cell clones were precisely tracked in identical twins.

The clonotype originates from a woman in her late teens or twenties in good health. The V and J segments used are TRBV10-3 and TRBJ1-3, with no D gene named confidently. Sequencing used CD8+ T cells sorted from blood. CDR3 sequence: CAISGSTGFGNTIYF. DNA sequence: TGTGCCATCAGTGGCTCGACGGGATTTGGAAACACCATATATTTT.